This T cell receptor beta chain was sequenced during a study of blood T cell repertoires in COVID-19. For the study at large: Researchers got acute and convalescent COVID-19 samples from the United States, Italy and Spain. T cells, B-cell-depleted T cells, or PBMCs provided the cDNA or gDNA that served as material.

This clone has just a few counts. Germline V gives CDR1 LNHDA, CDR2 SQIVND (reference sequence). V gave up 1 base and J gave up 1 base, with 11 bases separating them. The CDR3 is 16 residues long. In the authors' methods: It was from reference gene primer amplification that nucleated cell counts were estimated. Method: immunoSEQ multiplex PCR; TCRdb's copy keeps in-frame clones and lacks some. Clone size and V and J calls were adopted from that table, with D and trimming inferred from the DNA. The table shows about 140,000 clones, with about three quarters occurring only once. Sequenced: peripheral blood. The chain combines TRBV19 with TRBJ1-5; tentatively, D is TRBD1 (6 bases). The TCR was taken from a woman aged 45-59 years with active or convalescent COVID-19. CDR3 sequence reads: CASSIGGTPSNQPQHF. The CDR3 DNA is TGTGCCAGTAGTATAGGTGGGACACCAAGCAATCAGCCCCAGCATTTT.